The sequence of this T cell receptor (beta chain) was determined in a study of blood T cell repertoires in COVID-19. Data came from immunoSEQ multiplex PCR; TCRdb stores just in-frame clones and leaves some out. The sample records roughly 250,000 clones, 70% to 85% being singletons. Germline V lookup: CDR1 SGHDT, CDR2 YYEEEE. Trimming removed 1 base at V and 5 bases at J, with 15 bases between. The CDR3 runs to 15 residues. This clone was recorded only once. This chain uses TRBV5-6 with TRBJ1-1, with D maybe TRBD1 (5 bases). Sample: peripheral blood. The sequence was obtained from a woman of 80 years or more with acute or convalescent COVID-19. CDR3 nucleotide sequence: TGTGCCAGCAGCTTGACTCAGGGCGGAGGGACTGAAGCTTTCTTT. This translates into CASSLTQGGGTEAFF.